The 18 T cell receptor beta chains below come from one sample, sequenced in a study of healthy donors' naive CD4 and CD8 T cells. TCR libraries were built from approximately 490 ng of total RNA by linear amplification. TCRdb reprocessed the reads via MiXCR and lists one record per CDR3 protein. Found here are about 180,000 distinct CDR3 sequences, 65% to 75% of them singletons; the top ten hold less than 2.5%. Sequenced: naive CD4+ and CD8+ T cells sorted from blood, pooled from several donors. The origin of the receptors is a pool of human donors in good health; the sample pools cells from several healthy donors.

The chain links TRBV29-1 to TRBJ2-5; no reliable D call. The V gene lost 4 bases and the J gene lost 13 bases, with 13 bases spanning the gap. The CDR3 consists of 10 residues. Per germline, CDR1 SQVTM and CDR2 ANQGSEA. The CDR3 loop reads CSVGSPVGYF. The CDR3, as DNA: TGCAGCGTTGGTAGCCCGGTCGGGTACTTC. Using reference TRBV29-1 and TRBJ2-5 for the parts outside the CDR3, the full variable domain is SAVISQKPSRDICQRGTSLTIQCQVDSQVTMMFWYRQQPGQSLTLIATANQGSEATYESGFVIDKFPISRPNLTFSTLTVSNMSPEDSSIYLCSVGSPVGYFGPGTRLLVL.

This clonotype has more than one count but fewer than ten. CDR3 sequence (DNA): TGCAGCGTTCCCCCAAACAGGCATAACTATGGCTACACCTTC. Its protein product is CSVPPNRHNYGYTF. The chain is built from TRBV29-1 and TRBJ1-2, with D possibly being TRBD1 (5 bases). The germline CDR1 and CDR2 sequences are SQVTM and ANQGSEA. V was cut by 5 bases and J by 1 base, with 14 bases left in between. The CDR3 sequence is 14 residues long.

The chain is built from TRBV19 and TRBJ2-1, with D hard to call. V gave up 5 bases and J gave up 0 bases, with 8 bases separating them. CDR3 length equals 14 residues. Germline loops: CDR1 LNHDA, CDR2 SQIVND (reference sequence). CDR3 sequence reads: CASSQLLSYNEQFF. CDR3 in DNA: TGTGCCAGTAGTCAACTCCTCTCCTACAATGAGCAGTTCTTC.

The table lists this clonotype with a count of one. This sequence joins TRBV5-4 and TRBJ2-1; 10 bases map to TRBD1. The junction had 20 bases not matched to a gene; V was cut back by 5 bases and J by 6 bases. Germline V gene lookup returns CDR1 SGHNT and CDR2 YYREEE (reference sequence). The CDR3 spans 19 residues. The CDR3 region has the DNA TGTGCCAGCAGGTCGGGACAGGGGACGATCGGTGGTGGGGCCAATGAGCAGTTCTTC. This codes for CASRSGQGTIGGGANEQFF.

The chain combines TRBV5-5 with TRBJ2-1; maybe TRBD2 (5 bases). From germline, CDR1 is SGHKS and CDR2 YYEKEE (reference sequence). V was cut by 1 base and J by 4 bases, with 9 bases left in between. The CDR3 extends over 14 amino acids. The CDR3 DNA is TGTGCCAGCAGCTTGCAACGGGGTTACAATGAGCAGTTCTTC. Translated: CASSLQRGYNEQFF.

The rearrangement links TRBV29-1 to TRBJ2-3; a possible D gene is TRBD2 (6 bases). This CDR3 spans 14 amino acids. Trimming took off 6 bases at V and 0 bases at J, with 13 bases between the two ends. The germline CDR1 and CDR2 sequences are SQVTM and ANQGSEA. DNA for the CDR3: TGCAGCGTGACGGGAGCTCCTAGCACAGATACGCAGTATTTT. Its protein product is CSVTGAPSTDTQYF.

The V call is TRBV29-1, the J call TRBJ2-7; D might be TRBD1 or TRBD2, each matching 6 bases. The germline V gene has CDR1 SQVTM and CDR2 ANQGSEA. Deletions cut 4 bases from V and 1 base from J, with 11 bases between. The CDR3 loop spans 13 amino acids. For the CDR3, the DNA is TGCAGCGTTGTGGAGGGGGATTCCTACGAGCAGTACTTC. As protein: CSVVEGDSYEQYF.

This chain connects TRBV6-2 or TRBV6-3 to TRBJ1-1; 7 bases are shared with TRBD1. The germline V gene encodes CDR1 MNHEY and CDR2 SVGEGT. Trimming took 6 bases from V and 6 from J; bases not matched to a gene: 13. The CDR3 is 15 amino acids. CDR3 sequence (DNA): TGTGCCAGCAGGGACTTACAGGGGATAAGGGCTGAAGCTTTCTTT. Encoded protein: CASRDLQGIRAEAFF.

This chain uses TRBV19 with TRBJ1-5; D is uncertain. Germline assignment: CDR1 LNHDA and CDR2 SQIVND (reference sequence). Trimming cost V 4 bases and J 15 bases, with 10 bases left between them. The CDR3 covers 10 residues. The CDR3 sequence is CASSKGPGHF. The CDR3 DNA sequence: TGTGCCAGTAGTAAAGGGCCCGGGCATTTT.

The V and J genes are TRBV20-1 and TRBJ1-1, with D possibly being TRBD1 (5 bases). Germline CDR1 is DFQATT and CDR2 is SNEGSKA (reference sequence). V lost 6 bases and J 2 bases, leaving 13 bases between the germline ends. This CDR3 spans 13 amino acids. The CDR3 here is CSARAGANTEAFF. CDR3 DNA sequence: TGCAGTGCAAGGGCTGGGGCTAACACTGAAGCTTTCTTT.

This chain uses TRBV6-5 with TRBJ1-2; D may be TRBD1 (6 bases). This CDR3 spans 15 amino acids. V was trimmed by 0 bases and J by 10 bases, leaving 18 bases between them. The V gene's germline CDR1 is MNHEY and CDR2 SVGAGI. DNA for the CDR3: TGTGCCAGCAGTTACTCGATCCGCAGGGGAGTCGACTACACCTTC. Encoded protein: CASSYSIRRGVDYTF.

DNA for the CDR3: TGCAGCGCCTGGGACAGAAGCTACGAGCAGTACTTC. Translation gives CSAWDRSYEQYF. The V and J genes are TRBV29-1 and TRBJ2-7; 7 bases align to TRBD1. V dropped 7 bases and J dropped 3; count of bases not matched to a gene: 6. This CDR3 has 12 residues. Germline CDR1 and CDR2: SQVTM and ANQGSEA.

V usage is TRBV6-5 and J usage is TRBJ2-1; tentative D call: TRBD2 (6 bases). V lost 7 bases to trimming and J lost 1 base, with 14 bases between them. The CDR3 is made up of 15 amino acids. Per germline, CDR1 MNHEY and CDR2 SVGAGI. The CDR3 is CASTSRRGSYNEQFF. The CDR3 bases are TGTGCCAGCACCTCCAGGCGGGGTTCCTACAATGAGCAGTTCTTC.

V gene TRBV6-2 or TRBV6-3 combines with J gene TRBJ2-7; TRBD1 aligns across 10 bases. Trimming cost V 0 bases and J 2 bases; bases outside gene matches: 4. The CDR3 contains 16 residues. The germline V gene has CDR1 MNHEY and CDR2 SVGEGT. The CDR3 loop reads CASSYSRDRGTYEQYF. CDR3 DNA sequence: TGTGCCAGCAGTTACTCTCGGGACAGGGGTACCTACGAGCAGTACTTC.

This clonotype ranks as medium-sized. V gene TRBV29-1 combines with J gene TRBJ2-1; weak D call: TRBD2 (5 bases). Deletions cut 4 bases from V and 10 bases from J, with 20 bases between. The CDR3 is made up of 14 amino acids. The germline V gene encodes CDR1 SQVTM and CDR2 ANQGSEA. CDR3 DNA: TGCAGCGTTGTTCTCGGTAGCGAGAGTGCCGAGCAGTTCTTC. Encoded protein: CSVVLGSESAEQFF.

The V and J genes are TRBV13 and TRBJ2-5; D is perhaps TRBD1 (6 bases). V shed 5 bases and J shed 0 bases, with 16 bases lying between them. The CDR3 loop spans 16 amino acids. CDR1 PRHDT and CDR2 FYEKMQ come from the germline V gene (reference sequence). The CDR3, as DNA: TGTGCCAGCAGCGAAGAATCAGGGGAATACCAAGAGACCCAGTACTTC. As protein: CASSEESGEYQETQYF.

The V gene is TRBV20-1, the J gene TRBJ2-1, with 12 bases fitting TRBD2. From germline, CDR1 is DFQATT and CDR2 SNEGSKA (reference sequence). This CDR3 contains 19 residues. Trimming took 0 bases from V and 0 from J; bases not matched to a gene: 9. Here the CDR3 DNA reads TGCAGTGCTAGAGACCAAACGGGACTAGCGGGTAGCTCCTACAATGAGCAGTTCTTC. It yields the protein CSARDQTGLAGSSYNEQFF.

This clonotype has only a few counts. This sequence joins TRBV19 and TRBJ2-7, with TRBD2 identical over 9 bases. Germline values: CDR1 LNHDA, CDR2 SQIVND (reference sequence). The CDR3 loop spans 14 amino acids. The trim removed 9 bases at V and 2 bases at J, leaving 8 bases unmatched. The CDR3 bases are TGTGCCAGCAGAAGGACTAGCGAGACCTACGAGCAGTACTTC. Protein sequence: CASRRTSETYEQYF.